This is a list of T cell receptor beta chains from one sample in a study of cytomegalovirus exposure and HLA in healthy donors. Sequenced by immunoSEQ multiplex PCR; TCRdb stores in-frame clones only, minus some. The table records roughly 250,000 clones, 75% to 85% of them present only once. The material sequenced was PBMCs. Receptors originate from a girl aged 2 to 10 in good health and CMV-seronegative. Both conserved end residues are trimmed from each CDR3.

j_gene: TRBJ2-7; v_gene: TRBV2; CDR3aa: ASSGRGEQY
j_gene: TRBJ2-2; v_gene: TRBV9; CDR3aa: ASSVPAGKLF
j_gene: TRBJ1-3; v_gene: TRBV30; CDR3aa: AWTGGLSGNTIY
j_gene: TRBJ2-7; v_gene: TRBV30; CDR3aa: AWKLRGLSYEQY
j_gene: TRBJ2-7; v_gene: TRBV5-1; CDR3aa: ASRRVREPSYEQY
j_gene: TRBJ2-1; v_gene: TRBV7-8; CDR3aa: ASSRAGAARYNEQF
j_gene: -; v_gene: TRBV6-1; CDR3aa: ASTRQGLSYEQY
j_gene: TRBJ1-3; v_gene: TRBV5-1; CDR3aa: ASSVDKGNTIY
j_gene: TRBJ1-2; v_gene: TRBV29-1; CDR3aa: SVADRAGYT
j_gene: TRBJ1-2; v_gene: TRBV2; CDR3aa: ASSRSEGDYGYT
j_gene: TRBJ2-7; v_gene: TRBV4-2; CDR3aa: ASSQDPWQGAYEQY
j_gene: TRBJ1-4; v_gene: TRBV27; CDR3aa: ASSRATQGTNEKLF
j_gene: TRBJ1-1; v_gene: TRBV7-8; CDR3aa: ASSFKGAGRVNTEAF
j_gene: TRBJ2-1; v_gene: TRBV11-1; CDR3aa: ASSPDGTRPYNEQF